This entry describes one T cell receptor beta chain. This sample stems from a study of Graves' ophthalmopathy and Graves' hyperthyroidism. TCR beta CDR3 amplification used RNA transcripts. RT-PCR was first run with HTBI primers, then multiplex PCR in a second round. TCRdb processed the multiplex PCR reads anew with MiXCR; each CDR3 protein has one entry. The sample contains approximately 700,000 distinct CDR3 sequences, about 41% of which appear only once. The sample was peripheral blood. The receptor was isolated from an adult man with Graves' ophthalmopathy.

CDR3 sequence reads: CASSVTGNRGPGYTF. In DNA form, the CDR3 reads TGTGCCAGTAGTGTGACAGGGAATAGGGGTCCAGGCTACACCTTC. This chain joins TRBV19 and TRBJ1-2, with 7 bases aligning to TRBD1. The CDR3 spans 15 residues. CDR1 LNHDA and CDR2 SQIVND come from the germline V gene (reference sequence). V lost 5 bases, J lost 8 bases, and 14 bases stayed unmatched.